Shown below are 30 T cell receptor beta chains from a single sample sequenced in a study of T cell responses to AZD1222 COVID-19 vaccine. Using immunoSEQ multiplex PCR, the repertoire was profiled, and TCRdb retains in-frame clones only, with some absent. Altogether about 67,000 clones are present, 84% being singletons, with the ten largest covering 21%. Specimen: peripheral blood, collected on day 0 of AZD1222 vaccination. The receptors originated from an adult in good health.

V is TRBV6-2 or TRBV6-3 and J is TRBJ2-5; D not certain. The CDR3 loop spans 13 amino acids. The germline V and J ends were trimmed by 6 bases and 1 base, with 9 bases remaining between them. Germline-derived CDR1 and CDR2 are MNHEY and SVGEGT. CDR3 protein: CASSPHIQETQYF. The DNA of the CDR3 is TGTGCCAGCAGCCCCCACATCCAAGAGACCCAGTACTTC.

The chain employs TRBV6-6 and TRBJ2-6; the match to TRBD1 covers 11 bases. Germline V gene data show CDR1 as MNHNY and CDR2 as SVGAGI (reference sequence). The CDR3 is 19 amino acids. After removal of 5 bases from V and 0 bases from J, the junction contained 9 bases not matched to a gene. The CDR3 sequence: CASSLHGQGASSGANVLTF. The CDR3 DNA follows: TGTGCCAGCAGTCTACACGGACAGGGGGCTTCCTCTGGGGCCAACGTCCTGACTTTC.

This clone has only one observation. The V gene is TRBV7-9, the J gene TRBJ2-2, with D possibly being TRBD1 (5 bases). The CDR3 extends over 17 amino acids. V was trimmed by 3 bases and J by 6 bases, leaving 20 bases between them. The V gene's germline CDR1 is SEHNR and CDR2 FQNEAQ (reference sequence). The CDR3 loop is CASSFLGHVGFPGELFF. Written as DNA, the CDR3 is TGTGCCAGCAGCTTCCTTGGACATGTGGGTTTTCCCGGGGAGCTGTTTTTT.

This clone has only a few counts. The chain uses TRBV28 and TRBJ2-2; 9 bases line up with TRBD1. V lost 3 bases, J lost 1 base, and 9 bases stayed unmatched. CDR1 and CDR2 from the germline V gene are MDHEN and SYDVKM. The CDR3 contains 18 residues. Here the CDR3 reads CASSFALRTGVNTGELFF. In nucleotides, the CDR3 is TGTGCCAGCAGTTTCGCCCTGAGGACAGGGGTGAACACCGGGGAGCTGTTTTTT.

In this sample, this clone turned up a few times. The gene calls are TRBV7-8 and TRBJ1-5, with a weak D call TRBD1 (5 bases). CDR3 length equals 16 residues. Germline V CDR1 and CDR2: SGHVS, FQNEAQ. The ends were cut back, 0 bases at V and 2 bases at J, with 11 bases in the middle. CDR3 nucleotide sequence: TGTGCCAGCAGCTTAGCGGGTGGGGCTGGCAATCAGCCCCAGCATTTT. This sequence encodes CASSLAGGAGNQPQHF.

This chain joins TRBV27 and TRBJ1-1; D ambiguous. CDR3 length: 13 amino acids. The V end was cut by 6 bases, the J end by 1 base, with 9 bases between. Per the germline V gene, CDR1 is MNHEY and CDR2 is SMNVEV (reference sequence). CDR3 coding DNA: TGTGCCAGCAGATCCAGCGCGAACACTGAAGCTTTCTTT. Its protein product is CASRSSANTEAFF.

The V and J genes are TRBV28 and TRBJ1-2, with D maybe TRBD1 (5 bases). Germline CDR1 is MDHEN and CDR2 is SYDVKM. Trimming took off 5 bases at V and 8 bases at J, with 9 bases between the two ends. This CDR3 is built from 11 residues. CDR3 protein: CASSARDGYTF. In DNA, the CDR3 is TGTGCCAGCAGTGCTAGGGACGGCTACACCTTC.

The chain is built from TRBV2 and TRBJ2-7, with 10 bases lining up with TRBD2. The CDR3 is 16 amino acids. The junction had 7 bases not matched to a gene; V was cut back by 3 bases and J by 2 bases. Germline lookup yields CDR1 SNHLY and CDR2 FYNNEI. CDR3 DNA: TGTGCCAGCAGTGAGGTGACTAGCGGGTTTACCTACGAGCAGTACTTC. Residues: CASSEVTSGFTYEQYF.

The chain recombines TRBV2 with TRBJ2-2; 8 nucleotides agree with TRBD1. The CDR3 is made up of 17 amino acids. CDR1 and CDR2 from the germline V gene are SNHLY and FYNNEI. Losses at the gene ends were 8 bases for V and 0 bases for J; bases not matched to a gene: 11. The DNA for the CDR3 is TGTGCCAGCGGGGACGGACAGGGCTTAGCGAACACCGGGGAGCTGTTTTTT. Translated, it gives CASGDGQGLANTGELFF.

The chain carries TRBV18 and TRBJ2-2, with a weak D call TRBD1 (5 bases). Germline lookup yields CDR1 KGHSH and CDR2 LQKENI. V was shortened by 6 bases and J by 8 bases, with 19 bases between the two germline ends. CDR3 length: 15 residues. The CDR3 is CASSPTPQDAGELFF. The CDR3 coding sequence is TGTGCCAGCTCCCCGACCCCACAGGACGCGGGGGAGCTGTTTTTT.

V is TRBV28 and J is TRBJ1-5, with 8 nucleotides matching TRBD1. Germline trimming cut 3 bases from V and 6 bases from J; bases unmatched to any gene: 10. The CDR3 sequence is 16 residues long. Germline V gene lookup returns CDR1 MDHEN and CDR2 SYDVKM. The CDR3 DNA follows: TGTGCCAGCAGTTTCTCCGTAGACAGGGGTACTCAGCCCCAGCATTTT. Translated, it gives CASSFSVDRGTQPQHF.

The chain is built from TRBV7-8 and TRBJ2-3; 7 bases agree with TRBD1. From germline, CDR1 is SGHVS and CDR2 FQNEAQ. The CDR3 length is 20 residues. V lost 0 bases to trimming and J lost 3 bases; unmatched junction nucleotides: 18. CDR3 loop: CASSLANFDGRQGGTDTQYF. As DNA, the CDR3 is TGTGCCAGCAGCTTAGCGAATTTTGATGGGAGACAGGGTGGTACAGATACGCAGTATTTT.

This clone appeared a few times. The chain links TRBV4-2 to TRBJ1-3; no reliable D call. Trimming pared 0 bases from V and 3 bases from J, leaving 9 bases between. Per the germline V gene, CDR1 is LGHNA and CDR2 is YNFKEQ. The CDR3 sequence is 15 residues long. The CDR3 region has the DNA TGTGCCAGCAGCCAAGAGGAGGTATGTGGAAACACCATATATTTT. This codes for CASSQEEVCGNTIYF.

This chain connects TRBV20-1 to TRBJ1-6, with D perhaps matching TRBD1 (5 bases). The CDR3 is 13 residues long. The germline CDR1 and CDR2 sequences are DFQATT and SNEGSKA (reference sequence). V lost 3 bases and J 5 bases, leaving 8 bases between the germline ends. The CDR3 loop reads CSASLQDNSPLHF. CDR3 DNA sequence: TGCAGTGCTAGTCTACAGGATAATTCACCCCTCCACTTT.

The chain combines TRBV4-3 with TRBJ2-1; 12 bases are a match to TRBD2. Per germline, CDR1 LGHNA and CDR2 YSLEER. Trimming removed 1 base from V and 6 bases from J; junction bases left unmatched: 13. CDR3 size: 19 residues. The CDR3 reads CASSQVIASGGVKGNEQFF. CDR3 bases: TGCGCCAGCAGCCAAGTTATCGCTAGCGGGGGGGTAAAAGGCAATGAGCAGTTCTTC.

V gene TRBV19 combines with J gene TRBJ2-3; D call uncertain. V shed 4 bases and J shed 3 bases, with 11 bases lying between them. This CDR3 comprises 14 residues. CDR1 and CDR2 from the germline V gene are LNHDA and SQIVND (reference sequence). The DNA for the CDR3 is TGTGCCAGTAGTAGAGAAATGGCGACAGATACGCAGTATTTT. Amino acid sequence: CASSREMATDTQYF.

This clone was counted a single time. The gene calls are TRBV5-4 and TRBJ1-1, with 8 bases matching TRBD1. V was clipped by 7 bases and J by 1 base; unmatched bases: 6. Germline V CDR1 and CDR2: SGHNT, YYREEE (reference sequence). CDR3 length equals 14 residues. The CDR3 DNA follows: TGTGCCAGCGCAGGGGGCGTAGGGAACACTGAAGCTTTCTTT. It encodes CASAGGVGNTEAFF.

The chain links TRBV5-8 to TRBJ1-1; a weak D match, TRBD1 (5 bases). V lost 5 bases and J lost 0, with 14 bases in between. There are 15 residues in the CDR3. Germline CDR1 SGHTS, CDR2 YDEGEE. In DNA form, the CDR3 reads TGTGCCAGCAGTTGGCGGGGGGGTCTGAACACTGAAGCTTTCTTT. Translating it yields CASSWRGGLNTEAFF. Drawing the rest from reference TRBV5-8 and TRBJ1-1, the complete variable domain is EAGVTQSPTHLIKTRGQQATLRCSPISGHTSVYWYQQALGLGLQFLLWYDEGEERNRGNFPPRFSGRQFPNYSSELNVNALELEDSALYLCASSWRGGLNTEAFFGQGTRLTVV.

V and J are TRBV19 and TRBJ2-2; the D is unclear. V shed 5 bases and J shed 6 bases, with 13 bases lying between them. The length of the CDR3 is 14 residues. CDR1 and CDR2 (germline): LNHDA, SQIVND (reference sequence). The CDR3 loop reads CASSPGEAAGELFF. CDR3 nucleotide sequence: TGTGCCAGTAGTCCGGGCGAGGCGGCCGGGGAGCTGTTTTTT.

This clone was seen once. The chain combines TRBV28 with TRBJ1-4; D possibly corresponds to TRBD1 (6 bases). V lost 6 bases and J lost 8, with 16 bases in between. The germline CDR1 and CDR2 sequences are MDHEN and SYDVKM. The CDR3 totals 14 residues. DNA for the CDR3: TGTGCCAGCAGAGATGGAGGGGGACTAGAAAAACTGTTTTTT. Translated: CASRDGGGLEKLFF.

The rearrangement joins TRBV6-2 or TRBV6-3 to TRBJ1-2; 11 bases agree with TRBD1. V was clipped by 5 bases and J by 6 bases; unmatched bases: 5. The CDR3 contains 14 residues. From germline, CDR1 is MNHEY and CDR2 SVGEGT. CDR3 protein: CASSPDRGPNGYTF. CDR3 nucleotides: TGTGCCAGCAGTCCGGACAGGGGGCCGAATGGCTACACCTTC.

The chain couples TRBV29-1 to TRBJ1-4; TRBD1 might be the D (6 bases). The V end was cut by 5 bases, the J end by 4 bases, with 11 bases between. The CDR3 is 13 amino acids. Germline V lookup: CDR1 SQVTM, CDR2 ANQGSEA. CDR3 in DNA: TGCAGCGTTCTCGGACAGCTTAATGAAAAACTGTTTTTT. It is translated as CSVLGQLNEKLFF.

The chain uses TRBV5-1 and TRBJ2-7; 11 nucleotides agree with TRBD1. Germline V gene sequence: CDR1 SGHRS, CDR2 YFSETQ. V gave up 3 bases and J gave up 5 bases; unmatched junction bases: 4. The CDR3 spans 14 residues. The CDR3 DNA is TGCGCCAGCAGCTCCCCGGGACAGGGGGACGAGCAGTACTTC. Translating it yields CASSSPGQGDEQYF.

This chain links TRBV6-5 with TRBJ1-1; 10 nucleotides align to TRBD1. This CDR3 is built from 15 residues. The germline CDR1 and CDR2 sequences are MNHEY and SVGAGI. J gave up 3 bases and V 5 bases, and 6 bases lay outside the gene matches. Written as DNA, the CDR3 is TGTGCCAGCAGTACGACAGGGGGCGGGGACACTGAAGCTTTCTTT. Its translation: CASSTTGGGDTEAFF.

J is TRBJ1-5 and V is TRBV7-9; D is unclear. The CDR3 sequence is 13 residues long. Germline loops: CDR1 SEHNR, CDR2 FQNEAQ (reference sequence). V was cut by 4 bases and J by 5 bases, with 9 bases left in between. CDR3 sequence (DNA): TGTGCCAGCAGCTCCCTCCGGGATCAGCCCCAGCATTTT. Translation: CASSSLRDQPQHF.

The chain joins TRBV29-1 to TRBJ2-7, with 8 bases matching TRBD1. CDR1 is SQVTM and CDR2 is ANQGSEA in the germline V gene. There are 17 residues in the CDR3. Trimming at V came to 3 bases and at J to 3 bases, leaving 16 bases not matched to a gene. The CDR3 loop reads CSVEIGYGTGGFYEQYF. For the CDR3, the DNA is TGCAGCGTTGAGATCGGATATGGGACAGGCGGTTTCTACGAGCAGTACTTC.

V and J are TRBV28 and TRBJ1-3, with D perhaps matching TRBD1 (5 bases). Deletions cut 6 bases from V and 3 bases from J, with 15 bases between. The germline V gene encodes CDR1 MDHEN and CDR2 SYDVKM. The CDR3 contains 15 residues. The CDR3 loop is CASRPQGVVGNTIYF. The DNA for the CDR3 is TGTGCCAGCAGGCCGCAGGGCGTTGTTGGAAACACCATATATTTT. The full variable domain, completed using reference TRBV28 and TRBJ1-3, is DVKVTQSSRYLVKRTGEKVFLECVQDMDHENMFWYRQDPGLGLRLIYFSYDVKMKEKGDIPEGYSVSREKKERFSLILESASTNQTSMYLCASRPQGVVGNTIYFGEGSWLTVV.

This chain uses TRBV3-1 (or the pseudogene TRBV3-2) with TRBJ1-1; D is uncertain. The CDR3 length is 16 residues. Germline assignment: CDR1 LGHDT and CDR2 YNNKEL (reference sequence). V lost 0 bases and J lost 0, with 11 bases in between. CDR3 in amino acids: CASSQDRRDVNTEAFF. DNA of the CDR3: TGTGCCAGCAGCCAAGATAGACGAGATGTGAACACTGAAGCTTTCTTT.

In this sample, this clone turned up once. The CDR3 protein is CASSLDFSNQPQHF. DNA for the CDR3: TGTGCCAGCAGCTTAGACTTTAGCAATCAGCCCCAGCATTTT. The chain employs TRBV7-2 and TRBJ1-5; unclear D gene. Germline V gene sequence: CDR1 SGHTA, CDR2 FQGNSA. This CDR3 comprises 14 residues. V was pared by 1 base and J by 0 bases, with 4 bases between.

The chain uses TRBV2 and TRBJ2-7; possible D gene TRBD2, 7 bases. Per germline, CDR1 SNHLY and CDR2 FYNNEI. V gave up 7 bases and J gave up 7 bases, with 20 bases separating them. The CDR3 runs 14 residues. The CDR3 nucleotides are TGTGCCAGCACAAGGGGAGGGGGTCCTGGAGAGCAGTACTTC. Translated, it gives CASTRGGGPGEQYF.